The sequence of this T cell receptor (beta chain) was determined in a study of high-grade serous ovarian cancer treatment subgroups. This clone was seen only a few times. Its antigen is undetermined. Using immunoSEQ multiplex PCR, the repertoire was profiled, and TCRdb retains in-frame clones only, with some absent. The sample has around 2,600 clones, about 74% seen once. Losses at the gene ends were 0 bases for V and 9 bases for J; bases not matched to a gene: 5. This CDR3 has 15 residues. In germline, CDR1 is LGHNA, CDR2 YNFKEQ. Study-wide results and caveats: Different patients shared almost no repertoire; same-patient tumors shared roughly 0.095 to 0.85.

Tumor samples were taken before definitive surgery or chemotherapy. This TCR was recovered from a human donor with high-grade serous ovarian cancer. Sequenced: tumor tissue. The rearrangement uses TRBV4-2 and TRBJ2-1; 10 positions agree with TRBD2. CDR3 DNA: TGTGCCAGCAGCCAAGAAGCGGGGGGGGCCACTGAGCAGTTCTTC. Amino acid sequence: CASSQEAGGATEQFF.